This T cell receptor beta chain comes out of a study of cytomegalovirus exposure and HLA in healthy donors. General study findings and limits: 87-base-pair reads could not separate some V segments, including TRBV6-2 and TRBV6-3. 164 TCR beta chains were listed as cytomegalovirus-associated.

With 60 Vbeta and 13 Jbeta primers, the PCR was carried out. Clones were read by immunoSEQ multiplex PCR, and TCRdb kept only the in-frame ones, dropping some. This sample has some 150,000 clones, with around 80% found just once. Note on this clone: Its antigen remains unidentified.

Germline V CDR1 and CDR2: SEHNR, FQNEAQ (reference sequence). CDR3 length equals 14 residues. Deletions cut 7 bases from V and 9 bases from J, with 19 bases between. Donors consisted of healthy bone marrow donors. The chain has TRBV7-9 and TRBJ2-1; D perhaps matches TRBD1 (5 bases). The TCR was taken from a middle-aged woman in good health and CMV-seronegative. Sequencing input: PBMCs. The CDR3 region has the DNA TGTGCCAGCACCGCACAGGTATTGGTTGGTGAGCAGTTCTTC. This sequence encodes CASTAQVLVGEQFF.